The table lists the clone carrying this T cell receptor (beta chain) with a few counts. These data are taken from a study of blood T cells in healthy people across ages. This CDR3 has 14 residues. Germline lookup yields CDR1 LGHNA and CDR2 YSLEER. Trimming took off 1 base at V and 6 bases at J, with 9 bases between the two ends. Sample-barcoded 5' priming and a J-beta primer mix drove a second PCR of roughly 6 to 12 cycles. Using its own MiXCR run on the 5' RACE reads, TCRdb lists one record per CDR3 protein. The sample consists of 1.4 million or so distinct CDR3 sequences, 42% of them appearing once.

The chain is built from TRBV4-3 and TRBJ2-2; D ambiguous. Sequencing was carried out using blood. The source is a woman between 18 and 29 years old in good health. CDR3 nucleotide sequence: TGCGCCAGCAGCCAAGTCTCCAGCCCCGGGGAGCTGTTTTTT. It specifies CASSQVSSPGELFF.